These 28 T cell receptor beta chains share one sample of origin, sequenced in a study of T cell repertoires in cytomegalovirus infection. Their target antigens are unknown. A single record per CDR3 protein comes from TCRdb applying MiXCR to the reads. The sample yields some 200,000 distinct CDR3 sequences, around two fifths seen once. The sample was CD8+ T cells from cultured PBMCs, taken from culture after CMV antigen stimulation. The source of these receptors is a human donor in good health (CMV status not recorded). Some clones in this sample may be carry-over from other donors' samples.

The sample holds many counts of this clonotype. CDR3 coding DNA: TGTGCCAGCAGCTTTAGCGGGGGCCCCGGAGATACGCAGTATTTT. Amino acid sequence: CASSFSGGPGDTQYF. This chain joins TRBV7-3 and TRBJ2-3; TRBD2 aligns across 9 bases. Germline lookup yields CDR1 SGHTA and CDR2 FQGTGA. Unmatched junction bases numbered 6, after V lost 3 bases and J lost 5 bases. The CDR3 covers 15 residues.

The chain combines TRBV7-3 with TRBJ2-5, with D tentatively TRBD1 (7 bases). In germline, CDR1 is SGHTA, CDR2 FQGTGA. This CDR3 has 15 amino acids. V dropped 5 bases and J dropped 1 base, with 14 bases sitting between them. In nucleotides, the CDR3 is TGTGCCAGCAGCCCAGGAGGGACAGTCCAAGAGACCCAGTACTTC. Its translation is CASSPGGTVQETQYF.

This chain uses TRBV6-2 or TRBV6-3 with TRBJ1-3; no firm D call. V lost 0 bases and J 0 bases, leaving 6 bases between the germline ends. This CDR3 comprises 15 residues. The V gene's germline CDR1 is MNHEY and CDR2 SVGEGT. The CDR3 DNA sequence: TGTGCCAGCAGTTACTCGGAGGCCTCTGGAAACACCATATATTTT. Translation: CASSYSEASGNTIYF.

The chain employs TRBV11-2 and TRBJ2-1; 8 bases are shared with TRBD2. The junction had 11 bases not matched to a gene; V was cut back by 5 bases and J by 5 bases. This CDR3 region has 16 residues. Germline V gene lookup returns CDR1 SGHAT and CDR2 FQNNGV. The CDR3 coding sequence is TGTGCCAGCAGCATAGGGGGGCGGGGGGCGGACAATGAGCAGTTCTTC. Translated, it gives CASSIGGRGADNEQFF.

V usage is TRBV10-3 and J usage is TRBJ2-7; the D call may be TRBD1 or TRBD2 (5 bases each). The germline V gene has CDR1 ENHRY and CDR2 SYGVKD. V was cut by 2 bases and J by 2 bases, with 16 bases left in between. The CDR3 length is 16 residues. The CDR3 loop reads CAISEAQGRGAYEQYF. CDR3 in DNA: TGTGCCATCAGTGAGGCTCAAGGCCGGGGCGCCTACGAGCAGTACTTC.

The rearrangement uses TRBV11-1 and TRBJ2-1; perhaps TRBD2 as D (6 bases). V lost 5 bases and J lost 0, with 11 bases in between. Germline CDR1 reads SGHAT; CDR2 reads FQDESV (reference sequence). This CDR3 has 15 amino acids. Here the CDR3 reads CASSPFGSSYNEQFF. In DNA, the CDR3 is TGTGCCAGCAGCCCATTCGGGAGCTCCTACAATGAGCAGTTCTTC.

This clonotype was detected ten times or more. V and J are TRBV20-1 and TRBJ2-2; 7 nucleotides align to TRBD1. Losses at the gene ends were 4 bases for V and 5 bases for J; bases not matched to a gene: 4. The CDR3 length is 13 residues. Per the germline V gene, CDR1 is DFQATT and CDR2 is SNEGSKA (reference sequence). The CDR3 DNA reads TGCAGTGCTAAGATGACAGGGACCGGGGAGCTGTTTTTT. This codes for CSAKMTGTGELFF.

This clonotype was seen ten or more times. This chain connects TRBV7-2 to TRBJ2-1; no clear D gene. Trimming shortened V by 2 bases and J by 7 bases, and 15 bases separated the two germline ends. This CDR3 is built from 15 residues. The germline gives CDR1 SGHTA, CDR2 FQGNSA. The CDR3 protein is CASSLRRVVGNEQFF. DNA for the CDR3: TGTGCCAGCAGCTTACGTCGGGTTGTAGGGAATGAGCAGTTCTTC. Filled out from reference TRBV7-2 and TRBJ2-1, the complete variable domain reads GAGVSQSPSNKVTEKGKDVELRCDPISGHTALYWYRQSLGQGLEFLIYFQGNSAPDKSGLPSDRFSAERTGGSVSTLTIQRTQQEDSAVYLCASSLRRVVGNEQFFGPGTRLTVL.

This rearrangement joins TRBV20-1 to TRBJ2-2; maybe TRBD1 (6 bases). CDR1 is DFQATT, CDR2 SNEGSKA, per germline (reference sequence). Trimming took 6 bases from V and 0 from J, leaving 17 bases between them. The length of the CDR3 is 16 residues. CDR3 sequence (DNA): TGCAGTGCCAAACCTTGGACAGAAGCGAACACCGGGGAGCTGTTTTTT. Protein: CSAKPWTEANTGELFF.

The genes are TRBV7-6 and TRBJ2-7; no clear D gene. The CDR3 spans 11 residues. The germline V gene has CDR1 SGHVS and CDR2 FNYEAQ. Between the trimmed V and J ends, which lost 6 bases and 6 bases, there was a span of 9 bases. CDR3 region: CASSWGSEQYF. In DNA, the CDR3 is TGTGCCAGCAGTTGGGGAAGCGAGCAGTACTTC.

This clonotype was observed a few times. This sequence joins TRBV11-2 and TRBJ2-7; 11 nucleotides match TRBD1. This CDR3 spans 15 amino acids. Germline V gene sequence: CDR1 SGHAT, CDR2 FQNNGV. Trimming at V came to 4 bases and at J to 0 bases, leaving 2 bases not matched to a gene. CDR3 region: CASSYGTGGSYEQYF. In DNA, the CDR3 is TGTGCCAGCAGCTATGGGACAGGGGGCTCCTACGAGCAGTACTTC.

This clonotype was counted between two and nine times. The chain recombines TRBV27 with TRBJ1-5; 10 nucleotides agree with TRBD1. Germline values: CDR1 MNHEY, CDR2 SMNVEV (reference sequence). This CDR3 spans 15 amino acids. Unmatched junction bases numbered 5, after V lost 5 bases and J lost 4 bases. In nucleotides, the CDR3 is TGTGCCAGCAGTCCGGGACAGGGGCTGAATCAGCCCCAGCATTTT. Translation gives CASSPGQGLNQPQHF.

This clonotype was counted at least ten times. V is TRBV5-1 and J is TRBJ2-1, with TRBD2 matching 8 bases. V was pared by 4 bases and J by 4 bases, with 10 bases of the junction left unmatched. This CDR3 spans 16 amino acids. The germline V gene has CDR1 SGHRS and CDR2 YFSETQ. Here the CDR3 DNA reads TGCGCCAGCAGCCTACTGAGCGGGGGTGATTACAATGAGCAGTTCTTC. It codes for CASSLLSGGDYNEQFF.

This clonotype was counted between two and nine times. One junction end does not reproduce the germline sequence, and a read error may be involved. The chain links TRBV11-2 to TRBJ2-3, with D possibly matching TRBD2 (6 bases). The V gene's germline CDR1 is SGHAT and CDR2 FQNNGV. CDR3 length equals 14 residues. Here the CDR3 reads CASSTTRGADAQYF. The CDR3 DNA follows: TGTGCCAGCAGTACGACCCGCGGGGCAGATGCGCAGTATTTT.

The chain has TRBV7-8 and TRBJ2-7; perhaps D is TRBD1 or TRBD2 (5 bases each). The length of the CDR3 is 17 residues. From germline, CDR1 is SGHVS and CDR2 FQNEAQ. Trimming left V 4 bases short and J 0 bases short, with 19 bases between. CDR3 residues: CASSSDAGTESSYEQYF. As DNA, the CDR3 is TGTGCCAGCAGCTCCGACGCCGGGACCGAGAGCTCCTACGAGCAGTACTTC.

The CDR3 bases are TGTGCCAGCAGCTATCGAGCTTTCTTT. This sequence encodes CASSYRAFF. The chain is built from TRBV7-2 and TRBJ1-1; no definite D call. The V end was cut by 4 bases, the J end by 10 bases, with 4 bases between. The CDR3 contains 9 residues. CDR1 is SGHTA and CDR2 is FQGNSA in the germline V gene.

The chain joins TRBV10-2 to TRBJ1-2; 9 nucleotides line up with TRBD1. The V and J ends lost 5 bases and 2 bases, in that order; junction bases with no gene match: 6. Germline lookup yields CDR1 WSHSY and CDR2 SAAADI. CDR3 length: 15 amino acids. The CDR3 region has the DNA TGCGCCAGCAGTTGGGGACAGGGTCTCAACTATGGCTACACCTTC. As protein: CASSWGQGLNYGYTF.

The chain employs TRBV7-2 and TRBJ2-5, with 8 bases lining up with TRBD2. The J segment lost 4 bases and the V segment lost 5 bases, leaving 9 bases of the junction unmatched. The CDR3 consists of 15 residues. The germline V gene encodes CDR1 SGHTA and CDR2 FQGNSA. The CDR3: CASSRLGRATETQYF. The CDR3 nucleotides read TGTGCCAGCAGCCGCCTCGGGAGGGCCACAGAGACCCAGTACTTC.

In DNA form, the CDR3 reads TGTGCCAGCAGCTCCCTGGCGGGGGGCTTAACCTACAATGAGCAGTTCTTC. This encodes CASSSLAGGLTYNEQFF. The chain has TRBV13 and TRBJ2-1; 8 nucleotides agree with TRBD2. The length of the CDR3 is 17 residues. J gave up 2 bases and V 4 bases, and 10 bases lay outside the gene matches. CDR1 is PRHDT, CDR2 FYEKMQ, per germline (reference sequence).

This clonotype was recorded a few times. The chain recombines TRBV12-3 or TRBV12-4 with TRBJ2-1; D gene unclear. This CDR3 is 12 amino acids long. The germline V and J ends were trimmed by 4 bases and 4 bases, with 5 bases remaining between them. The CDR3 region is CASSSLYNEQFF. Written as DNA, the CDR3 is TGTGCCAGCAGTTCCCTATACAATGAGCAGTTCTTC.

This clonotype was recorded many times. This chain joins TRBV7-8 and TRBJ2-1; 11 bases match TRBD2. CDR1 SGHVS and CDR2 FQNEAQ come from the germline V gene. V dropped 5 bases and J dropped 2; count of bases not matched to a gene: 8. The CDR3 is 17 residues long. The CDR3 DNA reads TGTGCCAGCAGCGACCCGGGACTAGCGGTGCCCTACAATGAGCAGTTCTTC. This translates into CASSDPGLAVPYNEQFF. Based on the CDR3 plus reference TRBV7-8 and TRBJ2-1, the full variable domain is GAGVSQSPRYKVAKRGQDVALRCDPISGHVSLFWYQQALGQGPEFLTYFQNEAQLDKSGLPSDRFFAERPEGSVSTLKIQRTQQEDSAVYLCASSDPGLAVPYNEQFFGPGTRLTVL.

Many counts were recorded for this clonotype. CDR3 protein: CASSHPRTGGQETQYF. The CDR3 coding sequence is TGTGCCAGCAGCCACCCACGGACCGGAGGGCAAGAGACCCAGTACTTC. The gene calls are TRBV7-8 and TRBJ2-5, with a tentative D call TRBD2 (6 bases). V lost 5 bases and J lost 2, with 18 bases in between. The CDR3 loop spans 16 amino acids. CDR1 is SGHVS, CDR2 FQNEAQ, per germline.

The DNA of the CDR3 is TGTGCCAGCAGCTTAAGGGCGGGGCCCAATCAGCCCCAGCATTTT. Translating it yields CASSLRAGPNQPQHF. This sequence joins TRBV11-2 and TRBJ1-5; TRBD1 might be the D (5 bases). The CDR3 is 15 amino acids. Trimming stripped 2 bases from V and 3 bases from J, with 11 bases between. The V gene's germline CDR1 is SGHAT and CDR2 FQNNGV.

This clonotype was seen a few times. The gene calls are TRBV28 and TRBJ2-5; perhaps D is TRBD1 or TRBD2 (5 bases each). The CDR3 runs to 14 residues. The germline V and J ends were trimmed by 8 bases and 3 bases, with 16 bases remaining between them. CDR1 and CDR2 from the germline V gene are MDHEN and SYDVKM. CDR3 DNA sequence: TGTGCCAGCCGTCGGCAGGGAGAGGAAGAGACCCAGTACTTC. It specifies CASRRQGEEETQYF.

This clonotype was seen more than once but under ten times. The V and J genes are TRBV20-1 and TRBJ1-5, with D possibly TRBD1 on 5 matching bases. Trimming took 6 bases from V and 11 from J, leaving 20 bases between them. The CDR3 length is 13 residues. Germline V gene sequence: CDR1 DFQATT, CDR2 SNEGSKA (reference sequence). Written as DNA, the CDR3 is TGCAGTGCCTGGGACTCTGGGATACGTACCCAGCATTTT. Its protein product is CSAWDSGIRTQHF.

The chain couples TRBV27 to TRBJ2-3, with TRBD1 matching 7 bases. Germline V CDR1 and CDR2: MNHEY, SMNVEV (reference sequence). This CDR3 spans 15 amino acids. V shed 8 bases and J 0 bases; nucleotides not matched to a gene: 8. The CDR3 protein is CASRYRGRSTDTQYF. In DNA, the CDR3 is TGTGCCAGCCGTTACAGGGGACGAAGCACAGATACGCAGTATTTT.

CDR3 sequence reads: CASSLVGPHGELFF. The CDR3 DNA sequence: TGTGCCAGCAGCTTAGTAGGGCCCCACGGGGAGCTGTTTTTT. The V and J genes are TRBV7-9 and TRBJ2-2; D remains unclear. V was pared by 1 base and J by 7 bases, with 10 bases between. Germline V lookup: CDR1 SEHNR, CDR2 FQNEAQ (reference sequence). CDR3 length equals 14 residues.

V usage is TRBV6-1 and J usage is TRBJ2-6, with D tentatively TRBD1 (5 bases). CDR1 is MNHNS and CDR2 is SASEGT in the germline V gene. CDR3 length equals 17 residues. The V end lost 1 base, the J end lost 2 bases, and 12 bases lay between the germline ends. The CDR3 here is CASSEEMAGTGANVLTF. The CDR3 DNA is TGTGCCAGCAGTGAAGAAATGGCAGGGACTGGGGCCAACGTCCTGACTTTC.